This TCR beta chain stems from a study of regulatory T cells in long-lasting Graves disease. This clonotype was counted a few times. The antigen remains undetermined. An end of the junction does not agree with germline; a read error may underlie this. Stated time point: persistent/refractory GD, antithyroid drugs over 5 years with positive TRAb. The TCR library was made from RNA that had been extracted from PBMCs in TRIzol. A volume of around 8.7 milliliters of peripheral blood was collected in EDTA tubes. Study observations and caveats: The study found lower TCR diversity in persistent Graves' patients than in newly diagnosed ones.

Assembly of TCR beta libraries relied on iRepertoire HTBI primers together with Arm-PCR of CDR3 regions. TCRdb reprocessed the multiplex PCR reads with MiXCR, giving one entry per CDR3 protein. The data hold approximately 690,000 distinct CDR3 sequences, with about 32% observed a single time. This CDR3 contains 13 residues. Germline V gives CDR1 ENHRY, CDR2 SYGVKD. V is TRBV10-3 and J is TRBJ1-4, with D perhaps matching TRBD1 (5 bases). The TCR sequence derives from a female donor with Graves disease. The material was peripheral blood mononuclear cells (PBMCs), obtained when the disease was refractory, from a patient treated with antithyroid drugs. The CDR3 here is CAIRTEYNERLFF. As DNA, the CDR3 is TGTGCCATCAGGACAGAATATAATGAAAGACTGTTTTTT.